This TCR beta chain came from a study of shared clonotypes between healthy human individuals. Clones were read by immunoSEQ multiplex PCR, and TCRdb kept only the in-frame ones, dropping some. In the table there are just over 2,000,000 clones, about 95% of which are singletons. The germline CDR1 and CDR2 sequences are WSHSY and SAAADI. This CDR3 has 14 amino acids. J gave up 5 bases and V 10 bases, and 14 bases lay outside the gene matches. Specimen: naive CD4+ T cells sorted from blood. Subset given: CD45RA+ positively selected. The receptor comes from a man in his late teens or twenties in good health. The chain combines TRBV10-2 with TRBJ2-7, with 7 nucleotides matching TRBD1. For the CDR3, the DNA is TGCGCCACACACAGGGGCAAACTGGGGGACGAGCAGTACTTC. Its translation is CATHRGKLGDEQYF.